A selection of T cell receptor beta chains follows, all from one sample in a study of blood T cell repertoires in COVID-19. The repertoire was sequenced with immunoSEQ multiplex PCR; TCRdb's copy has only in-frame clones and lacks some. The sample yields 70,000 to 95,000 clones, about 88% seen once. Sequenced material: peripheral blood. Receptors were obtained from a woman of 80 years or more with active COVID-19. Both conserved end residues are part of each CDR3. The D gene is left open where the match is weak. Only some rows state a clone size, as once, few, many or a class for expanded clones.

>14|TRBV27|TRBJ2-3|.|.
TGTGCCAGCAGTTTACGAACAGGGCCCGATACGCAGTATTTT
CASSLRTGPDTQYF
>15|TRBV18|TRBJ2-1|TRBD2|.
TGTGCCAGCTCTCGGACTAGCGGGCGTTACAATGAGCAGTTCTTC
CASSRTSGRYNEQFF
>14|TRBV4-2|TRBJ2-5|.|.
TGTGCCAGCAGCCAAAGGCCCGGGGGAGAGACCCAGTACTTC
CASSQRPGGETQYF
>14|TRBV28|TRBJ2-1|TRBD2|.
TGTGCCAGCATCAAGGGCGGGAGCTACAATGAGCAGTTCTTC
CASIKGGSYNEQFF
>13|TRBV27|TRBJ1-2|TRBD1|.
TGTGCCAGCAGTTTTGGGACAGGCTATGGCTACACCTTC
CASSFGTGYGYTF
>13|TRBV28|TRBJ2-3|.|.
TGTGCCAGCAAAGGTGGGGCCAGGGATACGCAGTATTTT
CASKGGARDTQYF
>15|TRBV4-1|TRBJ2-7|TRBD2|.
TGCGCCAGCAGCCAAGAGGGTCTAGCGGACTACGAGCAGTACTTC
CASSQEGLADYEQYF
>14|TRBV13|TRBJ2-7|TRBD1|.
TGTGCCAGCAGCCAGGACAGGGCGGTCCGAGAGCAGTACTTC
CASSQDRAVREQYF
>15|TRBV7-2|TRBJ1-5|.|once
TGTGCCAGCAGCTTAGCGGCGGGGCTCAATCAGCCCCAGCATTTT
CASSLAAGLNQPQHF
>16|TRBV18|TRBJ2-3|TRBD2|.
TGTGCCAGCTCACCAGGGACTAGCGGACACACAGATACGCAGTATTTT
CASSPGTSGHTDTQYF
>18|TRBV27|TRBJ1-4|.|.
TGTGCCAGCAGTTTATACCCCGTTTCGCGGGGAGTCGGAGAAAAACTGTTTTTT
CASSLYPVSRGVGEKLFF
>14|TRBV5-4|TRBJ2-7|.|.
TGTGCCAGCAGCTTGTCGCGGAGCTCCTACGAGCAGTACTTC
CASSLSRSSYEQYF
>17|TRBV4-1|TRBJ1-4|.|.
TGCGCCAGCAGCCACGATAGAAACAGGGTCGGTCGAGAAAAACTGTTTTTT
CASSHDRNRVGREKLFF
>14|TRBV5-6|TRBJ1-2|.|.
TGTGCCAGCAACCGCCGGGGTGGCGGCTATGGCTACACCTTC
CASNRRGGGYGYTF
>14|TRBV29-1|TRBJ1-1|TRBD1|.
TGCAGCGTTGTTGGGGACAGGGGAGACACTGAAGCTTTCTTT
CSVVGDRGDTEAFF
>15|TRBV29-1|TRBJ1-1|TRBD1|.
TGCAGCGTAACCAAAACAGGGGGCGTAGGCACTGAAGCTTTCTTT
CSVTKTGGVGTEAFF
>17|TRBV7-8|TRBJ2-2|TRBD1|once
TGTGCCAGCAGCTTAAGTGTAGGGGGCGAGTTCACCGGGGAGCTGTTTTTT
CASSLSVGGEFTGELFF
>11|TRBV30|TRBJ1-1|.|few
TGTGCCTGGAACGACGGGGGTGAAGCTTTCTTT
CAWNDGGEAFF
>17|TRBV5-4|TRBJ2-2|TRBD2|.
TGTGCCAGCAGCTTGGTTCCAGCGGGAGGGCAAACCGGGGAGCTGTTTTTT
CASSLVPAGGQTGELFF
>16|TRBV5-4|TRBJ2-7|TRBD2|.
TGTGCCAGCAGCTTTGGACTAGCGGGAGGGCGGGGCGAGCAGTACTTC
CASSFGLAGGRGEQYF
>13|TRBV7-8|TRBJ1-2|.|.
TGTGCCAGCAGCTTCGGAGCTAACTATGGCTACACCTTC
CASSFGANYGYTF
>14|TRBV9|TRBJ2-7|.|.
TGTGCCAGCAGCGCCGGGACACTTTCCTACGAGCAGTACTTC
CASSAGTLSYEQYF
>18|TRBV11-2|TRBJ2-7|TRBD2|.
TGTGCCAGCAGCTTAAGGGGACTAGCGGAGAGGGGAACCTACGAGCAGTACTTC
CASSLRGLAERGTYEQYF
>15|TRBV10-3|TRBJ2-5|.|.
TGTGCCACCCGAGGACAGTTAAGCCCCCAAGAGACCCAGTACTTC
CATRGQLSPQETQYF
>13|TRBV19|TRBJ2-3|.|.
TGTGCCTCATCCGTAGGGGAATTGGATACGCAGTATTTT
CASSVGELDTQYF
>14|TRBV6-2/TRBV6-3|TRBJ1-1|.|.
TGTGCCAGCACCCCGGGACACTTGAACACTGAAGCTTTCTTT
CASTPGHLNTEAFF
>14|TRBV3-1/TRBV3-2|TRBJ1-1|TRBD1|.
TGTGCCAGCAGCCAAGGGGACAGGGGGACTGAAGCTTTCTTT
CASSQGDRGTEAFF
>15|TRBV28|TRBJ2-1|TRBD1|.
TGTGCCAGCAGTCCCCGGGACAGGGTCGACAATGAGCAGTTCTTC
CASSPRDRVDNEQFF
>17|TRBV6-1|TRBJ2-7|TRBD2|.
TGTGCCAGCAGTGAAGGTCTCGGGAAACTAGCGGGAGTTGAGCAGTACTTC
CASSEGLGKLAGVEQYF
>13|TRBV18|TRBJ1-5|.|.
TGTGCCAGCTCACCACAATCGGGTCAGCCCCAGCATTTT
CASSPQSGQPQHF
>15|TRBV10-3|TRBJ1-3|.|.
TGTGCCATCAGTGGGTCTGGGAGCTCTGGAAACACCATATATTTT
CAISGSGSSGNTIYF
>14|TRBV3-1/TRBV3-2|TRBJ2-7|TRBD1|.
TGTGCCACTTTTTTTGGGACAGGCTCCTACGAGCAGTACTTC
CATFFGTGSYEQYF
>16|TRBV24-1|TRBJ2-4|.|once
TGTGCCACCAGCGACCCGAGGGGACTAGCCAAAAACATTCAGTACTTC
CATSDPRGLAKNIQYF
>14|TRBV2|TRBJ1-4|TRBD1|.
TGTGCCAGCAGTGAGGCAGGGGGATATGAAAAACTGTTTTTT
CASSEAGGYEKLFF
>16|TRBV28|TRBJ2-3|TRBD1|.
TGTGCCAGCAGTCCTCACGGGGGACAGGGCATCGATACGCAGTATTTT
CASSPHGGQGIDTQYF
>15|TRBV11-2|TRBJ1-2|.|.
TGTGCCAGCAGCTTGGGCGTCGCGGGGAACTATGGCTACACCTTC
CASSLGVAGNYGYTF
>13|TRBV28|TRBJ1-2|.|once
TGTGCCACCCTCCCAGGGACATGGAATGGCTACACCTTC
CATLPGTWNGYTF
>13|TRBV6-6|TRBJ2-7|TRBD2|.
TGTGCCAGCAGCCCGGGAGGGGACTACGAGCAGTACTTC
CASSPGGDYEQYF
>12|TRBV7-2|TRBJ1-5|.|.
TGTGCCAGCAGCTTACCAGGACAGCCCCAGCATTTT
CASSLPGQPQHF
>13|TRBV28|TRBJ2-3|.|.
TGTGCCAGCGGAGGGGGGGCCACAGATACGCAGTATTTT
CASGGGATDTQYF
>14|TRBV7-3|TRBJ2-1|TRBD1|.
TGTGCCAGCAGCTCCCGGACAGGGAGCAATGAGCAGTTCTTC
CASSSRTGSNEQFF
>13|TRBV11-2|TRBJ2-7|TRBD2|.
TGTGCCAGCAGCCGAGGGAGGGCCATGGAGCAGTACTTC
CASSRGRAMEQYF
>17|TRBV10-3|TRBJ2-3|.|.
TGTGCCATCAGTGAGGTCGTGGGGGCACTTGGCACAGATACGCAGTATTTT
CAISEVVGALGTDTQYF
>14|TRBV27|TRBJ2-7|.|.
TGTGCCAGCAGCCGCGGGGCACTGTCCTACGAGCAGTACTTC
CASSRGALSYEQYF
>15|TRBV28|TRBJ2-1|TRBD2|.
TGTGCCAGCATCCCGGGAACCCTAGCGGACAATGAGCAGTTCTTC
CASIPGTLADNEQFF
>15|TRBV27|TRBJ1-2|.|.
TGTGCCAGCAGTTTACCGAACACAGGGACATATGGCTACACCTTC
CASSLPNTGTYGYTF
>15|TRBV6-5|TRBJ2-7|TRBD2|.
TGTGCCAGCAGTTCGGGACTAGCGCCCCTCTACGAGCAGTACTTC
CASSSGLAPLYEQYF
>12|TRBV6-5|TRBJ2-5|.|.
TGTGCCAGCCAGGTGGTGGGAGAGACCCAGTACTTC
CASQVVGETQYF
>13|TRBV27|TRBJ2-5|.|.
TGTGCCAGCAGTCGGCAGGGGCAGGAGACCCAGTACTTC
CASSRQGQETQYF
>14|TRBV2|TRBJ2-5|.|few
TGTGCCCGAGGAGGGGCAGGGCGTTGGGAGACCCAGTACTTC
CARGGAGRWETQYF